This T cell receptor (beta chain) was captured in a study of cytotoxic CD8 clonotypes in ibrutinib-treated CLL listed by TCRdb under 2021. Turning to the overall study: The cohort was composed of around twelve relapsed/refractory and about 15 treatment-naive patients; IGHV unmutated status was identified in roughly 18 patients. Responses were partial in around 25 patients and complete in 2; after median 68 months follow-up, some 14 stayed in remission and roughly twelve progressed. Cryopreserved peripheral blood mononuclear cells were obtained before treatment, at response, and at either sustained remission or disease progression. The response samples were drawn at a median of around eleven months into treatment, with a range of roughly 6 to 36 months. Of the 90 or so participants in the trial, about two dozen had longitudinal samples available. Every sample from remission and from progressive disease was obtained while the patients were still on ibrutinib. On average, each sample yielded roughly 250,000 productive templates and about 100,000 productive rearrangements. Points the paper makes about the study in general: Sampling times were not matched between patients in sustained remission and patients whose disease was progressing, and lymph node repertoires were not examined. Public clonotypes were rare and either contracted or stayed stable during treatment, and the rise in clonality at ibrutinib response reflected the expansion of private clonotypes. Baseline clonality exceeded that of age-matched healthy donors and correlated strongly with circulating CD8+ T-cell counts. An increase in clonality was observed at ibrutinib response, with clonality remaining stable during sustained remission and falling back toward baseline at progression.

The goal of deep resolution MiSeq sequencing was a depth between 1 in 1 million and 1 in 200,000 T cells, and coverage averaged 10x per clonotype. TCR beta libraries were generated with the immunoSEQ hsTCRB Kit. The authors processed their data as follows. ImmunoSEQ Data Assistant and ImmunoSEQ Analyzer were used for data analysis, and V, D and J genes were assigned according to IMGT definitions. Clonality, with values ranging from 0 to 1, was calculated as one minus the normalized Shannon entropy of productive rearrangement frequencies. Public clonotype analysis was restricted to overrepresented clonotypes comprising at least 0.05% of each patient's repertoire. Repertoires from some twelve age-matched healthy donors in immuneACCESS were used as clonality controls. TCRdb stores this immuneACCESS table with in-frame sequences only. Part of the clones is absent; in the studies checked, under half of the shortfall reflects unresolved V genes, and no reason is known for the rest. D and trimming come from the DNA, and the V and J calls and clone size come from that table. The sample table lists about 140,000 clones, 75% to 85% of them with a count of one. Jointly, the top ten make up less than 8.5% of the sample.

For TCR beta library preparation, roughly 2.1 micrograms of genomic DNA was extracted from cryopreserved PBMCs. Longitudinal blood samples from CLL patients receiving ibrutinib monotherapy were subjected to high-throughput TCR beta sequencing. The patients took part in an open-label, single-center phase 2 trial of ibrutinib monotherapy. The CDR3 measures 16 amino acids from cysteine to phenylalanine. Left in the record is the CDR3 DNA by itself, 48 bases read in frame from the first base. V is pruned by 3 bases and J by 0 bases, leaving 6 bases of the junction without a gene match. In the germline V gene, CDR1 corresponds to MDHEN and CDR2 to SYDVKM. This clone occurred a few times. The specificity of this receptor is unknown. Per-base quality was not reported, and no clone a single base away is much larger than it.

The sample here was PBMCs, taken after 36 months of ibrutinib treatment. The chain employs TRBV28 and TRBJ2-7; 9 bases in between match TRBD1. This receptor was taken from a human donor with chronic lymphocytic leukemia. The CDR3 is CASSLWTGDHSYEQYF. The DNA reads as follows: TGTGCCAGCAGTTTGTGGACAGGGGACCACTCCTACGAGCAGTACTTC.